The TCR beta chain described here comes from a study of T cells in Graves' hyperthyroidism and ophthalmopathy. Study observations and caveats: Ophthalmopathy was told apart from stable hyperthyroidism by a 13 V-J model.

This clonotype appeared many times. Its antigen is not identified. Diagnoses used clinical symptoms, serum thyroxine and TRAb, thyroid ultrasound and orbital computed tomography. Template material for amplifying TCR beta CDR3 regions consisted of RNA transcripts. First-round RT-PCR targeting the TCR CDR3 was performed with the HTBI primer set. Each CDR3 protein is one row after TCRdb ran MiXCR on the multiplex PCR reads. Of roughly 400,000 distinct CDR3 sequences listed, around 14% were seen once; the top ten hold roughly a quarter. V was clipped by 1 base and J by 7 bases, with 11 bases between them. Germline CDR1 reads SGHDN; CDR2 reads FVKESK. CDR3 length: 13 amino acids.

The sample taken for sequencing was blood. The chain employs TRBV14 and TRBJ2-7; tentative D call: TRBD2 (5 bases). The receptor was derived from a woman in her late teens or twenties with Graves' hyperthyroidism that later progressed to Graves' ophthalmopathy. The CDR3 region is CASSQVGGGEQYF. The CDR3 DNA reads TGTGCCAGCAGCCAAGTAGGAGGAGGTGAGCAGTACTTC. The full variable domain, completed using reference TRBV14 and TRBJ2-7, is EAGVTQFPSHSVIEKGQTVTLRCDPISGHDNLYWYRRVMGKEIKFLLHFVKESKQDESGMPNNRFLAERTGGTYSTLKVQPAELEDSGVYFCASSQVGGGEQYFGPGTRLTVT.